This T cell receptor beta chain appears in the sequencing data of a study of human T cells and chemical hapten exposure. Whole-study context: Patch tests put 0.01% DPC on the upper back, and the results were checked at 6 days. Small pooled library volume differences chiefly drove per-sample TCR yield variation.

The CDR3 length is 15 residues. Regarding time point: patch test 3, about 24 weeks after DPC sensitization. The treatment was: therapeutic diphenylcyclopropenone sensitization with weekly scalp DPC. TCRdb fed the RACE reads into MiXCR, producing one record per CDR3 protein. The profile shows around 110,000 distinct CDR3 sequences, about 11% of them singletons. J is TRBJ1-6 and V is TRBV21-1; the D segment call TRBD1 is taken from the table without a DNA check. TRBV21-1 constitutes a pseudogene. The source was whole blood, collected in connection with sensitization to the hapten diphenylcyclopropenone (DPC). This TCR was recovered from a woman aged 45-65 years with alopecia areata. Some clones in this sample may be carry-over from other donors' samples. The CDR3 nucleotides are TGTGGGCTTACCTCCTTGGGGGGCGTTCGGTCACCCCTCCACTTT. The encoded protein is CGLTSLGGVRSPLHF.